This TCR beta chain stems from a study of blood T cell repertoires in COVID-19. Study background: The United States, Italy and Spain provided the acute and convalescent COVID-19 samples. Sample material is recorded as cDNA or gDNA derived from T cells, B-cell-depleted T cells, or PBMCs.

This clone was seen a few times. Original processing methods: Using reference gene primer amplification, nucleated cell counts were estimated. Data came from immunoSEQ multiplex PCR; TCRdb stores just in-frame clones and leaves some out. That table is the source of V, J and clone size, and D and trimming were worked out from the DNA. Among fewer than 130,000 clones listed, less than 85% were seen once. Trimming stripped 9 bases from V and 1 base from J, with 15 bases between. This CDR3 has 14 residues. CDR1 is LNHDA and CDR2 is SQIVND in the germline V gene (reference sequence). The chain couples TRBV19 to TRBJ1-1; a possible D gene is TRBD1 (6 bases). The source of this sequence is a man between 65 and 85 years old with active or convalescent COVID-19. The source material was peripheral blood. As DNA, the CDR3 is TGTGCCAGCGTTACCGGGGACAAGAACACTGAAGCTTTCTTT. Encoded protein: CASVTGDKNTEAFF.